This TCR beta chain emerged from a study of blood T cells in healthy people across ages. Study-level points and caveats: The study regarded diversity estimates from one million T cells as underestimates.

Next came a second PCR, run for about 6 to 11 cycles, which used a sample-barcoded 5' primer along with a J-beta primer mix. TCRdb reprocessed the 5' RACE reads via MiXCR and lists one record per CDR3 protein. This sample has about 640,000 distinct CDR3 sequences, with approximately 50% found just once. A remark on this clonotype: Its antigen remains unidentified.

Germline V gene data show CDR1 as SGHRS and CDR2 as YFSETQ. This CDR3 is 15 amino acids long. Deletions cut 0 bases from V and 2 bases from J, with 10 bases between. The sequencing input was blood. The chain uses TRBV5-1 and TRBJ2-3; weak D call: TRBD1 (6 bases). The TCR sequence derives from a man between 60 and 75 years old in good health. The CDR3 DNA is TGCGCCAGCAGCTTGGCCGCAGGGGACACAGATACGCAGTATTTT. This translates into CASSLAAGDTDTQYF.